Shown below are 30 T cell receptor beta chains from a single sample sequenced in a study of T cells in Graves' hyperthyroidism and ophthalmopathy (dated by TCRdb to about 2019). Receptor amplification or capture employed multiplex PCR. The sequencer listed for this sample is Illumina HiSeq 2000. The TCR beta CDR3 regions were amplified from the RNA transcripts. For the first round of RT-PCR on the TCR CDR3, the HTBI primer set was used together with the Qiagen OneStep RT-PCR kit. The public sequencing data were trimmed at Q25 with fastp and processed into clonotypes with MiXCR by TCRdb, which kept only in-frame beta chains. Here each entry gathers all rows of one CDR3 protein and keeps the most common genes and DNA. Within this sample are roughly 300,000 distinct CDR3 sequences, with roughly 13% of them counted one time only. Together, the top ten hold about 26% of the sample. The sequenced sample consisted of blood. The receptors originated from a woman aged 25 to 39 with Graves' hyperthyroidism.

This sequence joins TRBV9 and TRBJ2-7, with D maybe TRBD1 (6 bases). This CDR3 is built from 15 residues. Per germline, CDR1 SGDLS and CDR2 YYNGEE. Trimming shortened V by 4 bases and J by 0 bases, and 14 bases separated the two germline ends. The CDR3 DNA reads TGTGCCAGCAGCTTCCGGGACACGACCTCCTACGAGCAGTACTTC. As protein: CASSFRDTTSYEQYF. The variable domain in full, completed from reference TRBV9 and TRBJ2-7, reads DSGVTQTPKHLITATGQRVTLRCSPRSGDLSVYWYQQSLDQGLQFLIQYYNGEERAKGNILERFSAQQFPDLHSELNLSSLELGDSALYFCASSFRDTTSYEQYFGPGTRLTVT.

This clonotype was found many times. The V and J genes are TRBV12-3 or TRBV12-4 and TRBJ2-3; 8 nucleotides agree with TRBD2. After removal of 6 bases from V and 2 bases from J, the junction contained 10 bases not matched to a gene. The length of the CDR3 is 16 residues. In DNA form, the CDR3 reads TGTGCCAGCAGCACTAAAGCGGGAGTATTCACAGATACGCAGTATTTT. As protein: CASSTKAGVFTDTQYF.

This clonotype was detected many times. The chain recombines TRBV28 with TRBJ1-5; D perhaps matches TRBD1 (5 bases). Germline CDR1 and CDR2: MDHEN and SYDVKM. This CDR3 contains 16 residues. V was clipped by 5 bases and J by 4 bases, with 18 bases between them. CDR3 sequence (DNA): TGTGCCAGCAGTATAACAGGTCCCGTGGGAAATCAGCCCCAGCATTTT. This encodes CASSITGPVGNQPQHF. The full variable domain, rest sourced from reference TRBV28 and TRBJ1-5, is DVKVTQSSRYLVKRTGEKVFLECVQDMDHENMFWYRQDPGLGLRLIYFSYDVKMKEKGDIPEGYSVSREKKERFSLILESASTNQTSMYLCASSITGPVGNQPQHFGDGTRLSIL.

V is TRBV6-1 and J is TRBJ2-1; 7 bases map to TRBD2. This CDR3 is built from 15 residues. Germline V lookup: CDR1 MNHNS, CDR2 SASEGT. The junction had 5 bases not matched to a gene; V was cut back by 6 bases and J by 0 bases. The CDR3 DNA reads TGTGCCAGCAGGACTAGCAGATCCTCCTACAATGAGCAGTTCTTC. As protein: CASRTSRSSYNEQFF.

This chain joins TRBV10-3 and TRBJ2-5; D possibly corresponds to TRBD2 (5 bases). Germline V lookup: CDR1 ENHRY, CDR2 SYGVKD. V was trimmed by 0 bases and J by 5 bases, leaving 13 bases between them. This CDR3 region has 15 residues. The CDR3 here is CAISESSSELETQYF. In DNA form, the CDR3 reads TGTGCCATCAGTGAGTCGAGTAGCGAGCTGGAGACCCAGTACTTC.

In this sample, this clonotype turned up many times. This chain links TRBV28 with TRBJ1-5, with TRBD1 matching 8 bases. The J segment lost 4 bases and the V segment lost 6 bases, leaving 11 bases of the junction unmatched. The CDR3 extends over 16 amino acids. Germline-derived CDR1 and CDR2 are MDHEN and SYDVKM. The chain's CDR3 is CASSPPRTGSNQPQHF. The CDR3, as DNA: TGTGCCAGCAGCCCCCCCAGGACAGGGTCTAATCAGCCCCAGCATTTT.

This clonotype was detected many times. The V and J genes are TRBV20-1 and TRBJ1-3, with a tentative D call TRBD1 (6 bases). The CDR3 loop spans 15 amino acids. V lost 1 base and J 4 bases, leaving 14 bases between the germline ends. Germline CDR1 and CDR2: DFQATT and SNEGSKA (reference sequence). The CDR3 here is CSARGQGPSGNTIYF. DNA for the CDR3: TGCAGTGCTAGAGGCCAGGGGCCCTCCGGAAACACCATATATTTT.

This clonotype was counted at least ten times. The chain joins TRBV5-8 to TRBJ2-7; 11 bases are shared with TRBD2. CDR3 size: 15 residues. Germline trimming cut 5 bases from V and 2 bases from J; bases unmatched to any gene: 6. Germline CDR1 SGHTS, CDR2 YDEGEE. In DNA, the CDR3 is TGTGCCAGCAGAGTTACTAGCGGGAGTACCTACGAGCAGTACTTC. Encoded protein: CASRVTSGSTYEQYF.

Ten or more counts support this clonotype. The V gene is TRBV20-1, the J gene TRBJ2-3, with TRBD1 matching over 10 bases. Germline CDR1 DFQATT, CDR2 SNEGSKA (reference sequence). V trimming: 6 bases; J trimming: 0 bases; junction bases outside the gene matches: 9. This CDR3 is 16 amino acids long. DNA for the CDR3: TGCAGTGCCCGGGCGGGACAGGGGACTAGCACAGATACGCAGTATTTT. This encodes CSARAGQGTSTDTQYF.

The rearrangement uses TRBV30 and TRBJ1-1, with 7 bases that match TRBD1. The CDR3 covers 14 residues. V was pared by 3 bases and J by 4 bases, with 8 bases of the junction left unmatched. CDR1 and CDR2 (germline): GTSNPN, SVGIG (reference sequence). CDR3 DNA: TGTGCCTGGAGGACCGACAGGGAGGTCACTGAAGCTTTCTTT. It specifies CAWRTDREVTEAFF.

In its sample, this clonotype was seen a few times. The chain uses TRBV7-2 and TRBJ2-1, with D unclear. Looked up from germline, CDR1 is SGHTA and CDR2 is FQGNSA. The CDR3 is made up of 14 amino acids. V was pared by 4 bases and J by 4 bases, with 11 bases between. The CDR3 spells CASSWVLVYNEQFF. CDR3 sequence (DNA): TGTGCCAGCAGCTGGGTCTTGGTATACAATGAGCAGTTCTTC.

This clonotype was seen ten or more times. The chain links TRBV6-1 to TRBJ2-3, with D perhaps matching TRBD1 (6 bases). CDR1 and CDR2 (germline): MNHNS, SASEGT. The CDR3 totals 16 residues. V lost 8 bases to trimming and J lost 4 bases, with 22 bases between them. The CDR3 here is CASRLSFQGTADTQYF. CDR3 sequence (DNA): TGTGCCAGCCGCCTATCCTTTCAGGGGACCGCAGATACGCAGTATTTT.

Comment on this clonotype: A junction boundary mismatches the germline segment, possibly from a read error. CDR3 sequence reads: CASSLRGAYERYF. CDR3 DNA sequence: TGTGCCAGCAGTCTCCGGGGCGCCTACGAGCGGTACTTC. The rearrangement uses TRBV28 and TRBJ2-7; D might be TRBD1 or TRBD2, each matching 5 bases. The length of the CDR3 is 13 residues. Germline lookup yields CDR1 MDHEN and CDR2 SYDVKM.

This clonotype was detected a few times. V usage is TRBV6-1 and J usage is TRBJ2-3, with TRBD2 matching over 9 bases. Unmatched junction bases numbered 12, after V lost 5 bases and J lost 0 bases. The CDR3 loop spans 18 amino acids. Looked up from germline, CDR1 is MNHNS and CDR2 is SASEGT. CDR3 amino acids: CASSSYAGTSSSTDTQYF. The CDR3 DNA sequence: TGTGCCAGCAGTTCTTACGCCGGGACTAGCTCTAGCACAGATACGCAGTATTTT.

There are a few counts of this clonotype. J is TRBJ2-7 and V is TRBV3-1; D remains ambiguous. This CDR3 contains 13 residues. V was clipped by 1 base and J by 3 bases, with 7 bases between them. CDR1 and CDR2 from the germline V gene are LGHDT and YNNKEL (reference sequence). This chain's CDR3 is CASSQGGYYEQYF. The CDR3 coding sequence is TGTGCCAGCAGCCAAGGCGGTTACTACGAGCAGTACTTC.

This clonotype was observed many times. The chain links TRBV6-1 to TRBJ2-5, with D possibly being TRBD2 (5 bases). The ends were cut back, 4 bases at V and 3 bases at J, with 9 bases in the middle. In germline, CDR1 is MNHNS, CDR2 SASEGT. CDR3 length: 13 amino acids. In nucleotides, the CDR3 is TGTGCCAGCAGTGTTTCCGGGGAAGAGACCCAGTACTTC. This encodes CASSVSGEETQYF.

In this sample, this clonotype turned up many times. V usage is TRBV7-2 and J usage is TRBJ2-5; D not resolved. In germline, CDR1 is SGHTA, CDR2 FQGNSA. The CDR3 is made up of 14 amino acids. V was clipped by 1 base and J by 5 bases, with 11 bases between them. This CDR3 reads CASSLVALPETQYF. The CDR3 region has the DNA TGTGCCAGCAGCTTAGTGGCCCTCCCGGAGACCCAGTACTTC.

The rearrangement uses TRBV12-5 and TRBJ1-1, with D unresolved. This CDR3 has 13 residues. V lost 7 bases, J lost 10 bases, and 19 bases lay in between. Germline assignment: CDR1 LGHNT and CDR2 FRNRAP. Here the CDR3 reads CASDRCIVGRAFF. The CDR3 DNA follows: TGTGCTAGTGACCGGTGTATTGTGGGTCGAGCTTTCTTT.

The sample holds many counts of this clonotype. The chain combines TRBV12-3 or TRBV12-4 with TRBJ2-3; D remains ambiguous. Trimming left V 5 bases short and J 6 bases short, with 12 bases between. CDR3 size: 13 residues. The CDR3 spells CASSQPVGDTQYF. The CDR3 DNA follows: TGTGCCAGCAGTCAACCGGTTGGGGATACGCAGTATTTT.

The chain combines TRBV28 with TRBJ2-2, with TRBD1 matching over 9 bases. The CDR3 sequence is 16 residues long. The ends lost 10 bases at V and 5 bases at J; junction bases unmatched: 14. Germline values: CDR1 MDHEN, CDR2 SYDVKM. CDR3 amino acids: CATHATGGLGTGELFF. Here the CDR3 DNA reads TGTGCCACCCACGCAACAGGGGGCTTGGGGACCGGGGAGCTGTTTTTT.

This sequence joins TRBV29-1 and TRBJ2-1; D call uncertain. With 4 bases removed from V and 0 bases from J, the gap between germline ends came to 10 bases. Germline V gene lookup returns CDR1 SQVTM and CDR2 ANQGSEA. CDR3 size: 14 residues. CDR3 coding DNA: TGCAGCGTTGGTGACCGGAGCTCCTACAATGAGCAGTTCTTC. Encoded protein: CSVGDRSSYNEQFF.

CDR3 in DNA: TGTGCCAGTAGTATGGGTACGGCGGGGGGCAATCAGCCCCAGCATTTT. Its translation: CASSMGTAGGNQPQHF. The J gene is TRBJ1-5, the V gene TRBV19; the D gene is possibly TRBD1 (5 bases). This CDR3 has 16 residues. Germline CDR1 reads LNHDA; CDR2 reads SQIVND (reference sequence). The V end was cut by 3 bases, the J end by 2 bases, with 14 bases between. Drawing the rest from reference TRBV19 and TRBJ1-5, the complete variable domain is DGGITQSPKYLFRKEGQNVTLSCEQNLNHDAMYWYRQDPGQGLRLIYYSQIVNDFQKGDIAEGYSVSREKKESFPLTVTSAQKNPTAFYLCASSMGTAGGNQPQHFGDGTRLSIL.

In this sample, this clonotype turned up many times. The CDR3 here is CASSRTAGVTDTQYF. In nucleotides, the CDR3 is TGTGCCAGCAGCCGCACAGCGGGAGTCACAGATACGCAGTATTTT. V usage is TRBV27 and J usage is TRBJ2-3; 8 positions match TRBD2. The CDR3 contains 15 residues. Germline V gives CDR1 MNHEY, CDR2 SMNVEV (reference sequence). V lost 6 bases, J lost 2 bases, and 7 bases stayed unmatched.

Notes on this clonotype: Since a much larger clone is just one base distant, this may be a read error. The chain has TRBV20-1 and TRBJ1-5; maybe TRBD1 (5 bases). The CDR3 is 17 residues long. Trimming removed 1 base from V and 2 bases from J, with 18 bases in between. Germline loops: CDR1 DFQATT, CDR2 SNEGSKA (reference sequence). CDR3 in amino acids: CSARGDGRTGRNQPQHF. The CDR3 DNA sequence: TGCAGTGCTAGAGGGGACGGGAGGACGGGGCGCAATCAGCCCCAGCATTTT.

The rearrangement links TRBV20-1 to TRBJ1-6; 7 nucleotides align to TRBD1. Trimming removed 6 bases from V and 9 bases from J; junction bases left unmatched: 11. CDR1 DFQATT and CDR2 SNEGSKA come from the germline V gene (reference sequence). This CDR3 region has 14 residues. The CDR3 DNA reads as TGCAGTGCGCGAGACAGGGTCAGCATTTCACCCCTCCACTTT. This gives the protein CSARDRVSISPLHF.

The sample holds many counts of this clonotype. The chain links TRBV20-1 to TRBJ2-2; 14 nucleotides match TRBD2. The V gene's germline CDR1 is DFQATT and CDR2 SNEGSKA (reference sequence). With 6 bases clipped from V and 13 bases from J, the junction kept 7 bases outside the gene matches. The CDR3 extends over 13 amino acids. CDR3 coding DNA: TGCAGTGCCGGGACTAGCGGGAGAGGACCGCTGTTTTTT. Translated, it gives CSAGTSGRGPLFF.

In this sample, this clonotype turned up many times. This chain uses TRBV20-1 with TRBJ2-7; the D gene is possibly TRBD2 (6 bases). Trimming shortened V by 4 bases and J by 4 bases, and 17 bases separated the two germline ends. The CDR3 totals 14 residues. Germline lookup yields CDR1 DFQATT and CDR2 SNEGSKA (reference sequence). CDR3 sequence (DNA): TGCAGTGCTACTCCAGGAGGCAGCGGGTACGAGCAGTACTTC. Its translation is CSATPGGSGYEQYF.

V and J are TRBV19 and TRBJ1-2; D call uncertain. The V end lost 5 bases, the J end lost 0 bases, and 10 bases lay between the germline ends. This CDR3 spans 14 amino acids. Germline CDR1 is LNHDA and CDR2 is SQIVND (reference sequence). In nucleotides, the CDR3 is TGTGCCAGTAGTTTCAGCGGATCTAACTATGGCTACACCTTC. Residues: CASSFSGSNYGYTF.

This clonotype has a count of ten or more. V usage is TRBV7-8 and J usage is TRBJ2-5; 7 bases agree with TRBD1. The CDR3 covers 15 residues. CDR1 is SGHVS, CDR2 FQNEAQ, per germline. Trimming at V came to 4 bases and at J to 0 bases, leaving 5 bases not matched to a gene. In DNA form, the CDR3 reads TGTGCCAGCAGCTCCCTGGACAGGTACCAAGAGACCCAGTACTTC. Residues: CASSSLDRYQETQYF.

This clonotype has just a few counts. The rearrangement links TRBV15 to TRBJ2-2; 10 nucleotides line up with TRBD2. The germline CDR1 and CDR2 sequences are LNHNV and YYDKDF (reference sequence). The CDR3 is 17 residues long. After removal of 5 bases from V and 6 bases from J, the junction contained 12 bases not matched to a gene. This chain's CDR3 is CATSRISSGRRSGELFF. The CDR3 DNA reads TGTGCCACCAGCCGTATCTCTAGCGGGAGACGGTCCGGGGAGCTGTTTTTT.